This is a list of T cell receptor beta chains from one sample in a study of shared clonotypes between healthy human individuals. The assay was immunoSEQ multiplex PCR, and TCRdb's table has in-frame clones only and misses some. The sample has approximately 640,000 clones, about two thirds seen once. Specimen: memory CD4+ T cells sorted from blood. These receptors were obtained from a woman younger than 45 in good health. Both conserved end residues are part of each CDR3. A D gene is named only where the DNA matches it firmly. The listing skips clone size in some rows; elsewhere it reads once, few, many or a size class.

TRBV4-1	TRBD1	.	TRBJ1-1	TGCGCCAGCAGCCGGGACAGGGGGACACAGAACACTGAAGCTTTCTTT	CASSRDRGTQNTEAFF
TRBV27	.	.	TRBJ2-5	TGTGCCAGCAGTTGCCGGACATGCCGAGGGACCCAGTACTTC	CASSCRTCRGTQYF
TRBV7-9	.	.	TRBJ2-7	TGTGCCAGCAGCGAGACAGCCTACGAGCAGTACTTC	CASSETAYEQYF
TRBV27	TRBD1	once	TRBJ1-5	TGTGCCAGCAGTTTGAGGGGACAGGGACACCTTAGCAATCAGCCCCAGCATTTT	CASSLRGQGHLSNQPQHF
TRBV5-5	TRBD1	once	TRBJ2-4	TGTGCCAGCAGCCTACAGGGGACGGGAAGGGACATTCAGTACTTC	CASSLQGTGRDIQYF
TRBV6-6	TRBD2	few	TRBJ2-7	TGTGCCAGCAGTTACTCCCTAGCGGGAGGTCGGTACGAGCAGTACTTC	CASSYSLAGGRYEQYF
TRBV19	TRBD2	.	TRBJ2-1	TGTGCCAGTTCGGACCTAGCGGGAGGTCTCAATGAGCAGTTCTTC	CASSDLAGGLNEQFF
TRBV2	TRBD1	.	TRBJ1-1	TGTGCCAGCAATCCAGACAGGGGACGGGAGGGAGCTTTCTTT	CASNPDRGREGAFF
TRBV6-5	.	.	TRBJ1-2	TGTGCCAGCAGTAAAGGGACGAATAACTATGGCTACACCTTC	CASSKGTNNYGYTF
TRBV10-2	.	.	TRBJ2-7	TGCGCCAGCAGTGAGCTGCAGAGTGGGCAGTACTTC	CASSELQSGQYF
TRBV6-5	.	.	TRBJ2-3	TGTGCCAGCAATGGATTGGATGGAACAGATACGCAGTATTTT	CASNGLDGTDTQYF
TRBV29-1	TRBD1	.	TRBJ1-1	TGCAGCGTTTGGACAGGGGAGACGGGAAACACTGAAGCTTTCTTT	CSVWTGETGNTEAFF
TRBV18	.	.	TRBJ1-4	TGTGCCAGCTCAACCGACACCAATAATGAAAAACTGTTTTTT	CASSTDTNNEKLFF
TRBV7-9	TRBD1	.	TRBJ2-3	TGTGCCAGCAGCACGGGACAGAGCACAGATACGCAGTATTTT	CASSTGQSTDTQYF
TRBV28	.	.	TRBJ2-6	TGTGCCAGCAGTTTAAGGCACCGAAGCTCTGGGGCCAACGTCCTGACTTTC	CASSLRHRSSGANVLTF
TRBV28	TRBD2	.	TRBJ2-3	TGTGCCAGCACCCCCCCTCTAGCGGGAGGGCCCACAGATACGCAGTATTTT	CASTPPLAGGPTDTQYF
TRBV11-2	.	.	TRBJ1-1	TGTGCCAGCAGCTTGGACACCTCTACTAACACTGAAGCTTTCTTT	CASSLDTSTNTEAFF